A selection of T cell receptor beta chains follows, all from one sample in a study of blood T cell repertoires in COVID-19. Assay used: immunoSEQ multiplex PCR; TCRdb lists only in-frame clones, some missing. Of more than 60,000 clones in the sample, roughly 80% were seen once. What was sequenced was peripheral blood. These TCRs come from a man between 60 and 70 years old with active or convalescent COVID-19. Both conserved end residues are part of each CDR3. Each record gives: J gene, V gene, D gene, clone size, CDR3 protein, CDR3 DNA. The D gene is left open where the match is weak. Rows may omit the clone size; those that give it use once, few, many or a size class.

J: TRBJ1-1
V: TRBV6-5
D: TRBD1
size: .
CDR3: CASSLRTGGFEAFF
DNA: TGTGCCAGCAGTTTGAGGACAGGGGGCTTTGAAGCTTTCTTT

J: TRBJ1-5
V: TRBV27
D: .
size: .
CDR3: CASSLLGGGSNQPQHF
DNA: TGTGCCAGCAGTCTATTAGGGGGGGGTAGCAATCAGCCCCAGCATTTT

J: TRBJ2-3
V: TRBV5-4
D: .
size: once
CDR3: CASSLDGSGLTSTDTQYF
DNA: TGTGCCAGCAGCTTGGATGGTAGCGGTCTTACTAGCACAGATACGCAGTATTTT

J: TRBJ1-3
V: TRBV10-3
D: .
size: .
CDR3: CAISALPRGAGNTIYF
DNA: TGTGCCATCAGTGCCCTACCTCGGGGGGCTGGAAACACCATATATTTT

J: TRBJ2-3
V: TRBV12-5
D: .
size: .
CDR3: CASGGTVRTDTQYF
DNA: TGTGCTAGTGGCGGGACTGTCCGCACAGATACGCAGTATTTT

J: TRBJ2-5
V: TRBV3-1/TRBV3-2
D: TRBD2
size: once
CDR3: CASIGGGGWETQYF
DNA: TGTGCCAGCATCGGGGGGGGAGGATGGGAGACCCAGTACTTC

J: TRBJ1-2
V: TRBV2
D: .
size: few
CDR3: CASSVARTVGGYTF
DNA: TGTGCCAGCAGTGTCGCCCGGACAGTGGGTGGCTACACCTTC

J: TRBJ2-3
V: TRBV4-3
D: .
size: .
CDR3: CASSQEWGRTDTQYF
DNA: TGCGCCAGCAGCCAAGAATGGGGGCGCACAGATACGCAGTATTTT

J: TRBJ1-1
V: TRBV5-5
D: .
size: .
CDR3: CASSVGGNTEAFF
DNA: TGTGCCAGCAGTGTCGGGGGGAACACTGAAGCTTTCTTT

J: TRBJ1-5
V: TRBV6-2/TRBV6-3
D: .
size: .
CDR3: CASSYPRESIRGQPQHF
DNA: TGTGCCAGCAGTTACCCGAGAGAGAGTATCCGCGGTCAGCCCCAGCATTTT

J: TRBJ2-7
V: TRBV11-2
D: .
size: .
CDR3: CASSLFSYEQYF
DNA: TGTGCCAGCAGCCTCTTCTCCTACGAGCAGTACTTC

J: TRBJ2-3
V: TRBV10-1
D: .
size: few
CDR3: CASSEFHRLGRYDDTQYF
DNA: TGCGCCAGCAGTGAGTTTCATCGACTAGGTAGGTATGATGATACGCAGTATTTT

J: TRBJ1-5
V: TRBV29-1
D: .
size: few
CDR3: CSVVVRGQPQHF
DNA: TGCAGCGTTGTTGTACGGGGTCAGCCCCAGCATTTT

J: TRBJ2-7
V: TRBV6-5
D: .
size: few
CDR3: CASSPRPQPGWQYF
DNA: TGTGCCAGCAGTCCCCGACCCCAGCCAGGGTGGCAGTACTTC

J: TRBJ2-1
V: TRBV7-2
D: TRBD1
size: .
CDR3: CASSLGGQVNEQFF
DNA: TGTGCCAGCAGCTTAGGGGGACAGGTTAATGAGCAGTTCTTC

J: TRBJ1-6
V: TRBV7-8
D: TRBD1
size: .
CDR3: CASSPGTDNSPLHF
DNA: TGTGCCAGCAGCCCCGGGACAGATAATTCACCCCTCCACTTT

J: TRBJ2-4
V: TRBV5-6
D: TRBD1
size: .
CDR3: CASSKGAPAKNIQYF
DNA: TGTGCCAGCAGCAAGGGGGCCCCTGCCAAAAACATTCAGTACTTC

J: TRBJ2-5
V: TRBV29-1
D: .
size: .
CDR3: CSVRVTEETQYF
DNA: TGCAGCGTTCGGGTAACGGAAGAGACCCAGTACTTC

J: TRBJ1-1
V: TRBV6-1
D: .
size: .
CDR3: CASSELQKNTEAFF
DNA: TGTGCCAGCAGTGAACTGCAGAAGAACACTGAAGCTTTCTTT

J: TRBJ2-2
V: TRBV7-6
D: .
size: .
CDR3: CASKDNLNTGELFF
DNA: TGTGCCAGCAAGGACAACCTGAACACCGGGGAGCTGTTTTTT

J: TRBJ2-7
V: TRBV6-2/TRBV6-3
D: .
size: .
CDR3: CASSYLGGSYEQYF
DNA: TGTGCCAGCAGTTACCTGGGAGGCTCCTACGAGCAGTACTTC

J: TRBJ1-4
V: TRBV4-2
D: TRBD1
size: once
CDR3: CASSQVGQGHEKLFF
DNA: TGTGCCAGCAGCCAAGTGGGACAGGGACACGAAAAACTGTTTTTT

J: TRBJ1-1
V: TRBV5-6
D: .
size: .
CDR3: CASSLGGLLSEAFF
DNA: TGTGCCAGCAGCTTGGGGGGACTTCTATCTGAAGCTTTCTTT

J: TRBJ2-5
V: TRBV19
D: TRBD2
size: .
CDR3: CASTLSGGYQETQYF
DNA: TGTGCCAGTACCTTATCCGGGGGGTACCAAGAGACCCAGTACTTC

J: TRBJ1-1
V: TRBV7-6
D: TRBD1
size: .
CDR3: CASSSRQGSETEAFF
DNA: TGTGCCAGCAGCTCGCGACAGGGGTCGGAGACTGAAGCTTTCTTT

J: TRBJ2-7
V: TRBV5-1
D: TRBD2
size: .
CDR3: CASSFPLAGSPYEQYF
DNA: TGCGCCAGCAGCTTCCCCCTAGCGGGGTCACCCTACGAGCAGTACTTC

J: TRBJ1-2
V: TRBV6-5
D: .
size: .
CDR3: CASSYSGRNYGYTF
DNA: TGTGCCAGCAGTTACTCGGGCAGGAACTATGGCTACACCTTC

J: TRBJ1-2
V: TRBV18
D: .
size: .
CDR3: CASSPPSGSNYGYTF
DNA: TGTGCCAGCTCACCACCATCAGGGTCCAACTATGGCTACACCTTC

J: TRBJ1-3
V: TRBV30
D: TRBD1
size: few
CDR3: CAWTSGQGPRNTIYF
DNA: TGTGCCTGGACCTCCGGACAGGGGCCGCGGAACACCATATATTTT

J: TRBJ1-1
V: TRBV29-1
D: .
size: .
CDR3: CSVVGARTEAFF
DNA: TGCAGCGTTGTGGGGGCTCGGACTGAAGCTTTCTTT

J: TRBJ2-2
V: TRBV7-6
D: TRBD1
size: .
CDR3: CASSFRTGMRTGELFF
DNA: TGTGCCAGCAGCTTTAGGACAGGGATGAGGACCGGGGAGCTGTTTTTT

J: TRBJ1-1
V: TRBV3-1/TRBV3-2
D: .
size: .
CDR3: CASRNQGYTEAFF
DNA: TGTGCCAGCAGAAACCAGGGGTACACTGAAGCTTTCTTT

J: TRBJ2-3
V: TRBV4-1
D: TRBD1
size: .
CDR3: CASSQTAAGGLVDTQYF
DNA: TGCGCCAGCAGCCAAACAGCCGCAGGGGGCCTAGTAGATACGCAGTATTTT

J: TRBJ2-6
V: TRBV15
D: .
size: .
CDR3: CATSSEGRGPSGANVLTF
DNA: TGTGCCACCAGCAGCGAGGGGCGGGGGCCATCTGGGGCCAACGTCCTGACTTTC

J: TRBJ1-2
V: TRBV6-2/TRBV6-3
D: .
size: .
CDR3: CASSPGQQVYGYTF
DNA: TGTGCCAGCAGCCCCGGACAGCAGGTCTATGGCTACACCTTC

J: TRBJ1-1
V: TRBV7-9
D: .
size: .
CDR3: CASSISVNTEAFF
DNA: TGTGCCAGCAGCATTAGTGTTAACACTGAAGCTTTCTTT

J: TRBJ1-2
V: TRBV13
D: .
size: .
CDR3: CASSLTDYGYTF
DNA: TGTGCCAGCAGTCTGACAGACTATGGCTACACCTTC

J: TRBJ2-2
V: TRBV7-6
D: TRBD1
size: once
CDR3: CASSAAGRGSPGELFF
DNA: TGTGCCAGCAGCGCGGCCGGCAGGGGGAGCCCCGGGGAGCTGTTTTTT

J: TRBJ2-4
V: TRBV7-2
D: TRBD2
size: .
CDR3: CASSSLAALAKNIQYF
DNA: TGTGCCAGCAGCTCACTAGCGGCCCTAGCCAAAAACATTCAGTACTTC

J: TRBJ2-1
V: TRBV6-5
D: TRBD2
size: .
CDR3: CASSFSGGLSDEQFF
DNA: TGTGCCAGCAGTTTTAGCGGGGGTTTAAGCGATGAGCAGTTCTTC

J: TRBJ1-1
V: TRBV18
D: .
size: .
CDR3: CASSPRAGAAAFF
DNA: TGTGCCAGCTCACCACGGGCAGGGGCGGCCGCTTTCTTT

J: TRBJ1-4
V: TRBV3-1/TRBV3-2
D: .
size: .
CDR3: CASSSNKGLNEKLFF
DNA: TGTGCCAGCAGCTCCAATAAGGGACTCAATGAAAAACTGTTTTTT

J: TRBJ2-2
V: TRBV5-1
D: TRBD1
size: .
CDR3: CASRQGPNTGELFF
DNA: TGCGCCAGCAGACAGGGGCCGAACACCGGGGAGCTGTTTTTT

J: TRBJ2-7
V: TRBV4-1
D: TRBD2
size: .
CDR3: CASSHLAGGSEQYF
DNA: TGCGCCAGCAGCCACCTAGCGGGGGGCTCCGAGCAGTACTTC

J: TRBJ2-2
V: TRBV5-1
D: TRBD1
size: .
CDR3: CASSLIQGEAGELFF
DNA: TGCGCCAGCAGCTTGATACAGGGGGAAGCCGGGGAGCTGTTTTTT

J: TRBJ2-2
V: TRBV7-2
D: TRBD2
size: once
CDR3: CASSPQTSGNTGELFF
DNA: TGTGCCAGCAGCCCCCAGACTAGCGGGAACACCGGGGAGCTGTTTTTT

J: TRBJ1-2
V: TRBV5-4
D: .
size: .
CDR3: CASSPEWDYSGYTF
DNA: TGTGCCAGCAGCCCTGAGTGGGACTATAGCGGCTACACCTTC

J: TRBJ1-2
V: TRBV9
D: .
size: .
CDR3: CASSVEKGLPQHYGYTF
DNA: TGTGCCAGCAGCGTAGAAAAGGGGCTCCCCCAGCACTATGGCTACACCTTC

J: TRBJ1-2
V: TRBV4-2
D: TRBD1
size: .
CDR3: CASSQAEGQNYGYTF
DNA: TGTGCCAGCAGCCAAGCGGAGGGACAGAATTATGGCTACACCTTC